This paragraph reports one TCR beta chain. The data were taken from a study of patients and donors after allogeneic stem cell transplantation. Via MiXCR, TCRdb re-called the RT-PCR reads, giving one row per CDR3 protein. The sample lists around 200,000 distinct CDR3 sequences; 35% to 45% were seen once. V lost 6 bases and J lost 4, with 15 bases in between. The germline V gene has CDR1 DFQATT and CDR2 SNEGSKA (reference sequence). The CDR3 consists of 14 residues. V gene TRBV20-1 combines with J gene TRBJ1-4; D gene uncertain. This sequence originates from a human donor who was either an allogeneic HSCT recipient or a stem cell or donor lymphocyte infusion donor (not recorded which). It is not recorded whose cells these are; they may come from a transplant donor. Sequencing was carried out using blood, either unsorted or a sorted T cell fraction (not recorded which). CDR3 sequence: CSATGGGDNEKLFF. The CDR3 nucleotides are TGCAGTGCGACTGGTGGCGGGGATAATGAAAAACTGTTTTTT.